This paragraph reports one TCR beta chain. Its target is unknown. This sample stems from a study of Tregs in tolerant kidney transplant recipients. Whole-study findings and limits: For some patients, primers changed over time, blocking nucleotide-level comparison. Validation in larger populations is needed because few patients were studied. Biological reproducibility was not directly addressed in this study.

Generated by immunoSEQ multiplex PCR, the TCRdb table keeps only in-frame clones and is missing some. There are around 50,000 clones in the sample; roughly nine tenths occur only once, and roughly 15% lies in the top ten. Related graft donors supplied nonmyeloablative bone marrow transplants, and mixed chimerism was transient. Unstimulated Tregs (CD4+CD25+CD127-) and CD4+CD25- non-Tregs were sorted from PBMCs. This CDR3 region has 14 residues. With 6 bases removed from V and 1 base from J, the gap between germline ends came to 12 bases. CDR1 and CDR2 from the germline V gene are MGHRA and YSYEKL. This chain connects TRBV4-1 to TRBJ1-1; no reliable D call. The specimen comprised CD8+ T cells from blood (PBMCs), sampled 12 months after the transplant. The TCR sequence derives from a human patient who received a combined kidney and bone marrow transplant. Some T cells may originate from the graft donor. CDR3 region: CASSSSIGNTEAFF. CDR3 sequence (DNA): TGCGCCAGCAGTTCGAGTATCGGGAACACTGAAGCTTTCTTT.